This TCR beta chain was captured by sequencing in a study of beta chain features in type 1 diabetes (dated by TCRdb to the late 2010s). Study-level background: Patients and healthy donors did not differ in mean age, gender distribution, total cell number or subset yield. Across all samples, some 110,000,000 sorted cells were examined, and cell number per subset correlated strongly with RNA yield. Regulatory and stem cell-like memory subsets were isolated from only 8 patients and roughly eight healthy donors, whereas naive and central memory subsets came from all 28 donors. The study compared TCRB repertoires of sorted circulating CD4+ T cell subsets between recently diagnosed type 1 diabetes patients and matched healthy donors.

The CDR3 runs 13 amino acids, cysteine and phenylalanine included. The entry retains the CDR3 DNA only, 39 bases that are in frame from base 1. The CDR1 and CDR2 encoded by the germline V gene (reference sequence) are MNHEY and SMNVEV. V is pared back by 5 bases and J by 1 base, with 8 bases lying between the germline termini. The entire amount of isolated RNA was reverse transcribed using the High Capacity cDNA Reverse Transcription Kit, so the sequenced TCRB transcripts were expressed ones. Naive, central memory and regulatory T cell samples underwent deep immunoSEQ sequencing, averaging approximately 3.5 million total reads per sample. After sorted cells were lysed in RLT buffer, RNA was extracted with DNase-treated RNeasy Micro or Mini kits, with the choice depending on cell number. Each cell subset was processed separately to prevent cross-contamination, with patient and healthy donor samples processed together. The immunoSEQ multiplex PCR was used to amplify TCRB sequences from cDNA, yielding 87-bp fragments that span the CDR3 region. Sequencing of the amplicons was performed on the Illumina HiSeq platform. On the study's bioinformatics: Synthetic template baselines were used to correct PCR bias computationally, reads within Hamming distance 2 were collapsed together, and singletons that could not be merged were discarded. Reads were aligned against IMGT so that V, D and J genes, CDR3 length and insertions or deletions at six rearrangement sites could be assigned. Within each subset, clonotype counts were normalized to sorted cell number, and only after that were true diversity and Gini coefficients computed with the tcR R package. Repertoire sharing was quantified using the overlap coefficient calculated on TCRB nucleotide sequences. Out-of-frame TCRB sequences from naive cells were analyzed as a proxy for the pre-selection repertoire. The table comes from immuneACCESS by way of TCRdb, which keeps in-frame sequences with V and J called. Part of the clones is missing from these tables; in studies checked, under half for an unresolved V gene and the rest for unknown reasons. D and trimming come from the DNA, and the V and J calls and clone size come from that table. For this sample there are about 900,000 clones; roughly 15% appear just once. The top ten clones comprise 0.02% to 0.03% of the sample.

From each donor, a single peripheral blood sample of 100 to 150 mL on average was drawn into heparinised tubes. Naive, central memory, regulatory and stem cell-like memory CD4+ T cells were sorted on a BD FACSAria II using a panel including CD45RO, CCR7, CD25, CD127, CD95 and CD27. A purity above 98% was achieved for all sorted populations. PBMCs were isolated right away by Lymphoprep density gradient centrifugation and were stained directly, without culture. So that batch effects would be minimized, each experiment stained and sorted samples in pairs, pairing one healthy donor with one patient. General conclusions and limits of the study: Only small numbers of individuals were included in the HLA sub-analyses, which left unresolved whether HLA type had any influence on TCRB rearrangement. A moderate but significant shortening of TCRB CDR3 length was observed in type 1 diabetes patients in all four CD4+ subsets. Fewer insertions and more nucleotide deletions at VDJ recombination sites were observed in patients with type 1 diabetes, implying thymic rearrangement abnormalities. Shorter templates might have been favored by PCR, but patient and control samples were amplified and corrected together, so both groups would have been affected equally by any skew. Naive, central memory and regulatory TCRB repertoires appeared to be more alike among patients than among healthy donors. Because cDNA was sequenced instead of genomic DNA, activated cells with high expression could be over-represented, although the groups did not differ in activation or CD3 levels.

About this clone itself: The antigen it binds to is not known. It has no much larger one-base neighbor in the sample; base qualities were not kept.

This sequence was found in a woman aged 18-29 years in good health. The chain uses TRBV27 and TRBJ2-5; no D gene can be assigned with confidence. Source material: naive CD4+ T cells from blood. In light of the paper, this sample's cell subset or site label describes: true naive CD4+ T cells. The CDR3 protein sequence reads: CASSPGLQETQYF. The DNA is TGTGCCAGCAGTCCCGGCCTCCAAGAGACCCAGTACTTC.